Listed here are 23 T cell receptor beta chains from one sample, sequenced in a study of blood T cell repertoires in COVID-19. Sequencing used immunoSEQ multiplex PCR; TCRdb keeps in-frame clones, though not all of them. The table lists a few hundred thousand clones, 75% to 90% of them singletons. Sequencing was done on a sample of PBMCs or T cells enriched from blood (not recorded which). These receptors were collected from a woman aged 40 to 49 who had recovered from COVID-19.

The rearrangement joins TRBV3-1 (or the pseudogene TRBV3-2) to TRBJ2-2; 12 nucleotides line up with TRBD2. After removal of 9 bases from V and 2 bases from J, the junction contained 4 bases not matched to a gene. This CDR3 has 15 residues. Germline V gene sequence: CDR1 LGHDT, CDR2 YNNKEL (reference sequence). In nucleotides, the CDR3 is TGTGCCAGTGAGACTAGCGGGGGCAACACCGGGGAGCTGTTTTTT. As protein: CASETSGGNTGELFF.

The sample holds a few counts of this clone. The CDR3 loop reads CASSPASGASYEQYF. The CDR3, as DNA: TGTGCCAGCAGTCCCGCTAGCGGGGCCTCCTACGAGCAGTACTTC. This rearrangement joins TRBV25-1 to TRBJ2-7; TRBD2 matches at 9 bases. CDR1 is MGHDK and CDR2 is SYGVNS in the germline V gene. Trimming took 5 bases from V and 0 from J; bases not matched to a gene: 5. This CDR3 is built from 15 residues.

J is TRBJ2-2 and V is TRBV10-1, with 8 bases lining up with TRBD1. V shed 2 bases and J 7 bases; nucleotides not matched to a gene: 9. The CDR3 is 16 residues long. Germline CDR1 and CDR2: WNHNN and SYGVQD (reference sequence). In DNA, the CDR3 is TGCGCCAGCAGTGAGCTGCAGGGGGCGCAAGGCGGGGAGCTGTTTTTT. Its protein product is CASSELQGAQGGELFF.

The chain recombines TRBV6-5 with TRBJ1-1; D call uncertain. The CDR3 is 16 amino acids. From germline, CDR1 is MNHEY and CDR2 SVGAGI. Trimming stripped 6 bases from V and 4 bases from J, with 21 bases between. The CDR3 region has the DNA TGTGCCAGCAGCTACCTCGCCCTACAAGGGAGCACTGAAGCTTTCTTT. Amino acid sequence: CASSYLALQGSTEAFF.

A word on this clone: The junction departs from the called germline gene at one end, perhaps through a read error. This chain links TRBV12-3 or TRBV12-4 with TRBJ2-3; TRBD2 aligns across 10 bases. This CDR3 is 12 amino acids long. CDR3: CASSLMGLASNF. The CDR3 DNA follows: TGTGCCAGCAGTTTGATGGGACTAGCGTCTAATTTT.

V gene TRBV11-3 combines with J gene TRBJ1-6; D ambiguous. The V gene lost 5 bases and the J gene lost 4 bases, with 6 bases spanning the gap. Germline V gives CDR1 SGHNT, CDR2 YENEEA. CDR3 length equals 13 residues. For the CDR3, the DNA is TGTGCCAGCAGCCCCAGTTATAATTCACCCCTCCACTTT. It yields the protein CASSPSYNSPLHF.

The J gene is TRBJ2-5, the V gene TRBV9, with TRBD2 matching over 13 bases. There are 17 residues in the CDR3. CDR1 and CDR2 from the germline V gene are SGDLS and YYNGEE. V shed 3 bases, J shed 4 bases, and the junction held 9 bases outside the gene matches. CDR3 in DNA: TGTGCCAGCAGCGAAAGACTAGCGGGGGGTAGTGGAGAGACCCAGTACTTC. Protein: CASSERLAGGSGETQYF.

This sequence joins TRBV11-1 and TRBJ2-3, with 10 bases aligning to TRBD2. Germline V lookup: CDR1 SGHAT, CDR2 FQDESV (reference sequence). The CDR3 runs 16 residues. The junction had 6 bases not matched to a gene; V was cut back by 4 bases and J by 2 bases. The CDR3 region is CASSSQRGGITDTQYF. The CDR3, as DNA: TGTGCCAGCAGCTCCCAGCGGGGGGGCATCACAGATACGCAGTATTTT.

The CDR3 sequence is CASSFGLAGVNEQFF. The CDR3 DNA is TGTGCCAGCAGCTTCGGACTAGCGGGAGTAAATGAGCAGTTCTTC. The chain is built from TRBV7-2 and TRBJ2-1; 13 nucleotides agree with TRBD2. V shed 3 bases, J shed 7 bases, and the junction held 3 bases outside the gene matches. The germline V gene has CDR1 SGHTA and CDR2 FQGNSA. This CDR3 region has 15 residues.

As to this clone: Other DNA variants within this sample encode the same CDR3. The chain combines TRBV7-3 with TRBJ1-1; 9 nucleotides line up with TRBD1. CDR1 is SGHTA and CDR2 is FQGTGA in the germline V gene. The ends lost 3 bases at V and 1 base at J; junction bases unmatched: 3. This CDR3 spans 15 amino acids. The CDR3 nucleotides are TGTGCCAGCAGCTTCACAGGGGGCGCGAACACTGAAGCTTTCTTT. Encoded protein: CASSFTGGANTEAFF.

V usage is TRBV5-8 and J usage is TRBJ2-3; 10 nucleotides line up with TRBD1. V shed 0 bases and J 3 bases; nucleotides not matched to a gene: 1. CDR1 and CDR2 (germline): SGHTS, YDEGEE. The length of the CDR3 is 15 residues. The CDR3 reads CASSLAGQGTDTQYF. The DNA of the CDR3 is TGTGCCAGCAGCTTGGCGGGACAGGGGACAGATACGCAGTATTTT.

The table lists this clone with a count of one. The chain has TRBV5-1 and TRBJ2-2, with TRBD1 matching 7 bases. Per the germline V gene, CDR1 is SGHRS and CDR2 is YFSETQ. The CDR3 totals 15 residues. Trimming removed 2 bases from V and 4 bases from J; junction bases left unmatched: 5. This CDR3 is CASSFGDRLTGELFF. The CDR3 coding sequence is TGCGCCAGCAGCTTCGGGGACAGACTCACCGGGGAGCTGTTTTTT. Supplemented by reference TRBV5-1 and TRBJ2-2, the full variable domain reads KAGVTQTPRYLIKTRGQQVTLSCSPISGHRSVSWYQQTPGQGLQFLFEYFSETQRNKGNFPGRFSGRQFSNSRSEMNVSTLELGDSALYLCASSFGDRLTGELFFGEGSRLTVL.

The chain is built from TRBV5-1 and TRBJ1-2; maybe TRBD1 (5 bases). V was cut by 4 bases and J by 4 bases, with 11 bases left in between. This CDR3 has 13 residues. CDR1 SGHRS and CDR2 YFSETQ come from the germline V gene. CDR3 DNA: TGCGCCAGCAGCCCGGGGGTCCGCTATGGCTACACCTTC. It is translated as CASSPGVRYGYTF.

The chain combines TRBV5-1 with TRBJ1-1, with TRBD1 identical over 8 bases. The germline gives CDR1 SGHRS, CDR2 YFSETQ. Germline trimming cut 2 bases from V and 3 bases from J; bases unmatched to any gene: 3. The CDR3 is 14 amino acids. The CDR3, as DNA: TGCGCCAGCAGCTTCGGACAGGGAGACACTGAAGCTTTCTTT. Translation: CASSFGQGDTEAFF.

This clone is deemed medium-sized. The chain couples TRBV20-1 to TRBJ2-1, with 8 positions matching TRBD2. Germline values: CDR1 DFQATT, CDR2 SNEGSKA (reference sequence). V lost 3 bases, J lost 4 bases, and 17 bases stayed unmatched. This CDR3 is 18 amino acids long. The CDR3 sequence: CSASFPGLERGKYNEQFF. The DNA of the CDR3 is TGCAGTGCTAGTTTCCCCGGACTTGAGCGGGGGAAGTACAATGAGCAGTTCTTC.

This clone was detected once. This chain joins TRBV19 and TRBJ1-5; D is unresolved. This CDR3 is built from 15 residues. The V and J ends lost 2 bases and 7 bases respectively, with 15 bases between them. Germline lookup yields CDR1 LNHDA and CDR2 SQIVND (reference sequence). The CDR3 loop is CASSINSATVQPQHF. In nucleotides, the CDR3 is TGTGCCAGTAGTATAAATAGCGCTACTGTGCAGCCCCAGCATTTT. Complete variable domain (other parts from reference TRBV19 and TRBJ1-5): DGGITQSPKYLFRKEGQNVTLSCEQNLNHDAMYWYRQDPGQGLRLIYYSQIVNDFQKGDIAEGYSVSREKKESFPLTVTSAQKNPTAFYLCASSINSATVQPQHFGDGTRLSIL.

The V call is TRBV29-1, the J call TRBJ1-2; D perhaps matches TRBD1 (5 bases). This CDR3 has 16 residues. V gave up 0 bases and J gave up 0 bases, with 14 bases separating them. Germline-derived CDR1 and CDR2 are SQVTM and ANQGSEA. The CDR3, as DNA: TGCAGCGTTGAAGATAGTGGACAAACAGCTAACTATGGCTACACCTTC. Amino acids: CSVEDSGQTANYGYTF.

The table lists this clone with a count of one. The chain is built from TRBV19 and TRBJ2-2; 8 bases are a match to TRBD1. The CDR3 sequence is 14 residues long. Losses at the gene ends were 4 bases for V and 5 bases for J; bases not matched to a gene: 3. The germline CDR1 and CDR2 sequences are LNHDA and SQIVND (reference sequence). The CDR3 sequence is CASSTTGGTGELFF. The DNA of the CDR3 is TGTGCCAGTAGTACAACAGGGGGTACCGGGGAGCTGTTTTTT.

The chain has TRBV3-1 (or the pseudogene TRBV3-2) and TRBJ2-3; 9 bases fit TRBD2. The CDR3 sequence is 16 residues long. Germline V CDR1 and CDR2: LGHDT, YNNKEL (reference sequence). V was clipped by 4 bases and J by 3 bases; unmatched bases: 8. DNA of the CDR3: TGTGCCAGCAGCCTTTTAGCGGGGGAGAGGACAGATACGCAGTATTTT. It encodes CASSLLAGERTDTQYF.

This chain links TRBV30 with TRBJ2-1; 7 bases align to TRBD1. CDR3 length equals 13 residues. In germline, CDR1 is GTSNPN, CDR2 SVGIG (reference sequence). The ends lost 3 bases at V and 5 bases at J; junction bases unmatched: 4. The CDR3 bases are TGTGCCTGGAGGGAACAGGGGAACAATGAGCAGTTCTTC. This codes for CAWREQGNNEQFF. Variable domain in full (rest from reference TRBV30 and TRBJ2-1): SQTIHQWPATLVQPVGSPLSLECTVEGTSNPNLYWYRQAAGRGLQLLFYSVGIGQISSEVPQNLSASRPQDRQFILSSKKLLLSDSGFYLCAWREQGNNEQFFGPGTRLTVL.

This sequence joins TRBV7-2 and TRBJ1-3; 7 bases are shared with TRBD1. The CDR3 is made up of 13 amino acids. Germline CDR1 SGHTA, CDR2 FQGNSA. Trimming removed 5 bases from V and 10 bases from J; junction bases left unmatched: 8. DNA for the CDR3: TGTGCCAGCAGCAGCCTTCCAGGGGGGACCATATATTTT. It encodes CASSSLPGGTIYF.

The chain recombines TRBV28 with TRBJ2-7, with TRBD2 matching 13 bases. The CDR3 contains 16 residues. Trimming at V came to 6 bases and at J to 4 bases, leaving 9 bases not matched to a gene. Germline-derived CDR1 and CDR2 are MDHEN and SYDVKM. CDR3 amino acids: CASRKGLAGERYEQYF. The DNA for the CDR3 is TGTGCCAGCAGAAAAGGACTAGCGGGAGAAAGGTACGAGCAGTACTTC.

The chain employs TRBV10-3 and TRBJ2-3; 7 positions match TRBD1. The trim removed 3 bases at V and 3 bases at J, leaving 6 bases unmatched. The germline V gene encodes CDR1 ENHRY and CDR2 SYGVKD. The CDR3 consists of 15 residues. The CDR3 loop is CAISDGTERTDTQYF. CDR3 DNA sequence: TGTGCCATCAGTGACGGGACAGAGAGGACAGATACGCAGTATTTT.